A selection of T cell receptor beta chains follows, all from one sample in a study of shared clonotypes between healthy human individuals. TCRdb keeps only in-frame clones here, not all; method: immunoSEQ multiplex PCR. The sample has around 1 million clones, approximately 80% seen once. Sequences were obtained from memory CD4+ T cells sorted from blood. These receptors came from a man aged 18-30 years in good health. Each CDR3 is given with its conserved first and last residue. The D gene is left open where the match is weak. The size of a clone is reported for some rows only, either as once, few or many, or as a class for expanded clones.

d_call j_call clone_size v_call cdr3_nt cdr3_aa
TRBD2 TRBJ2-3 - TRBV4-2 TGTGCCAGCAGCCAAGGGACTAGCGGGGGGGCCCAAGATACGCAGTATTTT CASSQGTSGGAQDTQYF
- TRBJ2-2 few TRBV5-1 TGCGCCAGCAGCTTGGTTGAGGCGAACACCGGGGAGCTGTTTTTT CASSLVEANTGELFF
TRBD1 TRBJ2-3 - TRBV4-3 TGCGCCAGCAGCCAAGGGACAGGGAGGACAGATACGCAGTATTTT CASSQGTGRTDTQYF
TRBD1 TRBJ1-2 - TRBV28 TGTGCCAGCACCCTGACAGGGAGTGGCTACACCTTC CASTLTGSGYTF
- TRBJ2-5 - TRBV19 TGTGCCAGTAGTATAGATGGCGCTGTAGAGACCCAGTACTTC CASSIDGAVETQYF
TRBD1 TRBJ1-2 - TRBV7-2 TGTGCCAGCAGCGTAGTCGGACAGGGAAGATTTGCTGGCTACACCTTC CASSVVGQGRFAGYTF
- TRBJ2-3 - TRBV19 TGTGCCAGTAGTATGGTTTTCAGGGGTGCTAGCACAGATACGCAGTATTTT CASSMVFRGASTDTQYF
- TRBJ2-7 once TRBV11-2 TGTGCCAGCAGCGAAATGCGCCTTCTCGAGCAGTACTTC CASSEMRLLEQYF
TRBD2 TRBJ2-2 - TRBV18 TGTGCCAGCTCGCTACTAGCGGCGGAGGCCGGGGAGCTGTTTTTT CASSLLAAEAGELFF
TRBD1 TRBJ2-7 - TRBV6-5 TGTGCCAGCAGTCCGACAGGGAAACACGAGCAGTACTTC CASSPTGKHEQYF
- TRBJ2-3 many TRBV27 TGTGCCAGCAGTGTTTCCGGGCTACCGATGCCCCGGGATACGCAGTATTTT CASSVSGLPMPRDTQYF
- TRBJ2-1 - TRBV6-1 TGTGCCAGCAGCGTCTTTGATGAGCAGTTCTTC CASSVFDEQFF
TRBD2 TRBJ2-4 - TRBV30 TGTGCCTGGCGGCGGGAGGGCCTCGGAAACATTCAGTACTTC CAWRREGLGNIQYF
TRBD1 TRBJ2-6 few TRBV6-1 TGTGCCAGCAGTGAACAGATTAGGACAGGGGGCTCTGGGGCCAACGTCCTGACTTTC CASSEQIRTGGSGANVLTF
TRBD1 TRBJ1-4 many TRBV13 TGTGCCAGCAGCTCACCCTCCTCACGACAGGGATCTAATGAAAAACTGTTTTTT CASSSPSSRQGSNEKLFF
- TRBJ2-3 once TRBV10-1 TGCGCCAGCAGTGAGCAACTAGCAGATACGCAGTATTTT CASSEQLADTQYF
- TRBJ2-7 once TRBV7-9 TGTGCCAGCAGCCAGGGACGGTCGGAAATCTACGAGCAGTACTTC CASSQGRSEIYEQYF
TRBD1 TRBJ1-2 - TRBV28 TGTGCCAGCAGTCCAAGGACAGGGGGCGACTATGGCTACACCTTC CASSPRTGGDYGYTF
- TRBJ1-6 - TRBV2 TGTGCCAGCAGTGACAGGCTTTCACCCCTCCACTTT CASSDRLSPLHF
TRBD1 TRBJ2-7 few TRBV7-2 TGTGCCAGCAGCTTAGCCCACAGGGGCACCTACGAGCAGTACTTC CASSLAHRGTYEQYF
- TRBJ2-5 once TRBV30 TGTGCCTGGAGTGAAGGTTTAACAGAGACCCAGTACTTC CAWSEGLTETQYF
- TRBJ1-1 - TRBV15 TGTGCCACCAGCAGAGATGCCAAGCAAACTGAAGCTTTCTTT CATSRDAKQTEAFF
TRBD1 TRBJ1-2 once TRBV18 TGTGCCAGCTCACGGGGACAGCCTAACTATGGCTACACCTTC CASSRGQPNYGYTF
TRBD1 TRBJ2-5 - TRBV7-9 TGTGCCAGCAGCCCCAACCGACCCGGGACAGGGGGCGCGGTGACCCAGTACTTC CASSPNRPGTGGAVTQYF
- TRBJ1-2 - TRBV27 TGTGCCAGCTCCCCGGCCCCGAGGTATGGCTACACCTTC CASSPAPRYGYTF
- TRBJ2-7 - TRBV5-6 TGTGCCAGCAGCTTGGCCAACGAGCAGTACTTC CASSLANEQYF
TRBD1 TRBJ2-5 - TRBV28 TGTGCCAGCCATTTTGCGGACAGGGGACAGACCCAGTACTTC CASHFADRGQTQYF
- TRBJ1-1 - TRBV30 TGTGCCTGGAGTGTACTTCAGGGCAATACTGAAGCTTTCTTT CAWSVLQGNTEAFF
- TRBJ2-3 - TRBV4-1 TGCGCCAGCAGCCAAGGAGTCGGTCGAGATACGCAGTATTTT CASSQGVGRDTQYF
- TRBJ1-1 - TRBV25-1 TGTGCCAGCAGTGACGCAGGGAAGGCTTTCTTT CASSDAGKAFF
- TRBJ1-2 - TRBV19 TGTGCCAGTAAGGAGGGGCCAGGCGGCTATGGCTACACCTTC CASKEGPGGYGYTF